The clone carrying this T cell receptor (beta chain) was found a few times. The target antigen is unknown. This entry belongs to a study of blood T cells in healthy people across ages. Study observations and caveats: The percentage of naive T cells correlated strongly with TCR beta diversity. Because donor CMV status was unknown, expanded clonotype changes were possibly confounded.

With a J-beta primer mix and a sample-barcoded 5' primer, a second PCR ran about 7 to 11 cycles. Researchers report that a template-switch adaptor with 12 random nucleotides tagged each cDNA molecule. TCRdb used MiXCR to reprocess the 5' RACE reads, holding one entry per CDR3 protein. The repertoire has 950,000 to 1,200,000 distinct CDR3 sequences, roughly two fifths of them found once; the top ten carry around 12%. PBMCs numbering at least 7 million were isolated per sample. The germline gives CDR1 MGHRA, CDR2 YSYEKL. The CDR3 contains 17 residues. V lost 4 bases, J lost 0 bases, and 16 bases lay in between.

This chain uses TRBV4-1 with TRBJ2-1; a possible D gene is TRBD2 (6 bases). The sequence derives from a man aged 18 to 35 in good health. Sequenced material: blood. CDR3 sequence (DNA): TGCGCCAGCAGCCGACTAGGGGCCGCCCTCTCCTACAATGAGCAGTTCTTC. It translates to CASSRLGAALSYNEQFF.